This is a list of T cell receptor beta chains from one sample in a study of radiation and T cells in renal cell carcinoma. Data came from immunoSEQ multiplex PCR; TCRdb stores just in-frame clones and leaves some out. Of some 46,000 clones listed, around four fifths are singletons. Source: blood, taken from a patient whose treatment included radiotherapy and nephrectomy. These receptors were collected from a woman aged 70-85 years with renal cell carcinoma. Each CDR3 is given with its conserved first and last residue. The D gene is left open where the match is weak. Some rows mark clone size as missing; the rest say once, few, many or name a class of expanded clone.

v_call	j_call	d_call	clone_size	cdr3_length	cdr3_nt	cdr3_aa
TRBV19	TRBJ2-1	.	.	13	TGTGCCAGTGGAGGCAGGGTGTACAATGAGCAGTTCTTC	CASGGRVYNEQFF
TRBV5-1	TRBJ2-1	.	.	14	TGCGCCAGCGCTCGGACAGAAACCCCCAATGAGCAGTTCTTC	CASARTETPNEQFF
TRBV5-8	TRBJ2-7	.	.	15	TGTGCCAGCGCGACCGGTGGGGGTCACGGGGAGGAGCAGTACTTC	CASATGGGHGEEQYF
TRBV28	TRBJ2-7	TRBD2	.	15	TGTGCCAGCAGTTCTCAGACTAGCGGTTCCTACGAGCAGTACTTC	CASSSQTSGSYEQYF
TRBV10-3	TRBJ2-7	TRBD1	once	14	TGTGCCATCAGTGACGGGACAGGGGGCTACGAGCAGTACTTC	CAISDGTGGYEQYF
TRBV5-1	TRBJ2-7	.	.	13	TGCGCCAGCAGCTTGGATGGGAGCTACGAGCAGTACTTC	CASSLDGSYEQYF
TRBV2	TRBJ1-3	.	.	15	TGTGCCAGCAGGGCTACGGGAGGGTCTGGAAACACCATATATTTT	CASRATGGSGNTIYF
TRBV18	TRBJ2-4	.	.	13	TGTGCCAGCGCACCCTCAGCCAAAAACATTCAGTACTTC	CASAPSAKNIQYF
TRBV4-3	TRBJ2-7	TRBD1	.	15	TGCGCCAGCAGCCATCAGACAGGGCCATCCTACGAGCAGTACTTC	CASSHQTGPSYEQYF
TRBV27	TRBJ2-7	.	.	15	TGTGCCAGCAGTCCTATCCCTAGCGACTCCTACGAGCAGTACTTC	CASSPIPSDSYEQYF
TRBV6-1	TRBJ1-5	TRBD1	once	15	TGTGCCAGCAGCAAGGACAGGGACATCGGTCAGCCCCAGCATTTT	CASSKDRDIGQPQHF
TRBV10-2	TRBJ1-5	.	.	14	TGCGCCAGCAGTGAACGTAGGGGCGGGCAGCCCCAGCATTTT	CASSERRGGQPQHF
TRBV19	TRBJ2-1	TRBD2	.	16	TGTGCCAGTACCCCCCATAGCGGGAGTACCTACAATGAGCAGTTCTTC	CASTPHSGSTYNEQFF
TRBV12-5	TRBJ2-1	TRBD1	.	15	TGTGCTAGTGGGACGACAGGGCGCCCCCTCAATGAGCAGTTCTTC	CASGTTGRPLNEQFF
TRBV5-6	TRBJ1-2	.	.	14	TGTGCCAGCAGCTTGCTTGACAGGTCCTATGGCTACACCTTC	CASSLLDRSYGYTF
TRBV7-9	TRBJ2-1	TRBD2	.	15	TGTGCCAGCAGCGGAATAGCGGGGAGACGGAATGAGCAGTTCTTC	CASSGIAGRRNEQFF
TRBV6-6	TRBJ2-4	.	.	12	TGTGCCAGCAGTACCAGGACCAACATTCAGTACTTC	CASSTRTNIQYF
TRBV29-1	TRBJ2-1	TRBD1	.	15	TGCAGCGTTAAAACCGGGACAGGCTCCTACAATGAGCAGTTCTTC	CSVKTGTGSYNEQFF
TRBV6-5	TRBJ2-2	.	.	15	TGTGCCAGCAGGACTACCGGGAGGAACACCGGGGAGCTGTTTTTT	CASRTTGRNTGELFF
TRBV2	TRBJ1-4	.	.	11	TGTGCCAGCAGTGAAAATGAAAAACTGTTTTTT	CASSENEKLFF
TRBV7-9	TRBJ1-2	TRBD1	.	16	TGTGCCAGCAGCCCGACAGGGACGAGGCATGGCTATGGCTACACCTTC	CASSPTGTRHGYGYTF
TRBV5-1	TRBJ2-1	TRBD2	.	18	TGCGCCAGCAGATTCGGACTAGCGGGAGGACGAACCTACAATGAGCAGTTCTTC	CASRFGLAGGRTYNEQFF
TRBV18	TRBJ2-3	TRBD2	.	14	TGTGCCAGCTCACTCACTAGCGGGACAGATACGCAGTATTTT	CASSLTSGTDTQYF
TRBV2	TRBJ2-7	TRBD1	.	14	TGTGCCAGCGGGATCGACAGGGGAACCTACGAGCAGTACTTC	CASGIDRGTYEQYF
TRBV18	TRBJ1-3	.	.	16	TGTGCCAGCTCACCCGGGGGCCCTCACTCTGGAAACACCATATATTTT	CASSPGGPHSGNTIYF
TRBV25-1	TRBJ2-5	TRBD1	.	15	TGTGCCAGCAGTTGGACAGGGGGAGCGAGAGAGACCCAGTACTTC	CASSWTGGARETQYF
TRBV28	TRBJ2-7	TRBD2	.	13	TGTGCCAGCAGACTAGGGAGGGACTACGAGCAGTACTTC	CASRLGRDYEQYF
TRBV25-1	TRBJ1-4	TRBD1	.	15	TGTGCCAGCAGTGAAGGGGTACAGGGGTTTGAAAAACTGTTTTTT	CASSEGVQGFEKLFF
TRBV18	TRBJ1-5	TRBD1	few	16	TGTGCCAGCTCACTGGGACAGGGAGGGGAAGGTCAGCCCCAGCATTTT	CASSLGQGGEGQPQHF
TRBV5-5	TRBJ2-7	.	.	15	TGTGCCAGCAGCTTGGGTTGGGACTCCTCCTACGAGCAGTACTTC	CASSLGWDSSYEQYF
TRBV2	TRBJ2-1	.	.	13	TGTGCCAGTGCCGGGACTGACTACAATGAGCAGTTCTTC	CASAGTDYNEQFF
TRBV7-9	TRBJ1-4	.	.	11	TGTGCCAGCAGGGAGTCGGAAAAACTGTTTTTT	CASRESEKLFF
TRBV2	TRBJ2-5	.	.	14	TGTGCCAGCAGACAGGGCTCCCCTCAAGAGACCCAGTACTTC	CASRQGSPQETQYF
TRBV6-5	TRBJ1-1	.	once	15	TGTGCCAGCAGTTGGGCCAGGGGCGGGAACACTGAAGCTTTCTTT	CASSWARGGNTEAFF
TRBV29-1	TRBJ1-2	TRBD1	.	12	TGCAGCGTTGGGCAGGGGGCGCAGGGCTACACCTTC	CSVGQGAQGYTF
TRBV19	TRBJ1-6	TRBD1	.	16	TGTGCCAGTAGTATGGGGACAGGGATTTCTAATTCACCCCTCCACTTT	CASSMGTGISNSPLHF
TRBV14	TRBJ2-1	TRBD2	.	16	TGTGCCAGCAGCTCCTTCGCTGGGGATAGCGGGAATGAGCAGTTCTTC	CASSSFAGDSGNEQFF
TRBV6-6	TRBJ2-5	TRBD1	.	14	TGTGCCAGCAGCGGGACAGGGATGCGGGAGACCCAGTACTTC	CASSGTGMRETQYF
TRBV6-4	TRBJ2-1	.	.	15	TGTGCCAGCAGTGACGGGCAGGGTTCATCAGATGAGCAGTTCTTC	CASSDGQGSSDEQFF
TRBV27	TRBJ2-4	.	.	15	TGTGCCAGCAGTTACTCCCGGACAGACACAAACATTCAGTACTTC	CASSYSRTDTNIQYF
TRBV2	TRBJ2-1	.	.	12	TGTGCAAGCAAGCCGGGGGCCAATGAGCAGTTCTTC	CASKPGANEQFF